Listed below are T cell receptor beta chains from one sample, sequenced in a study of Graves' ophthalmopathy and Graves' hyperthyroidism. TCRdb independently ran MiXCR on the multiplex PCR reads; one entry per CDR3 protein. Counted here are approximately 410,000 distinct CDR3 sequences, 15% to 19% occurring once; the ten biggest clones make up roughly 7%. Sequenced material: peripheral blood. Receptors were obtained from a woman aged 18-29 years with stable Graves' hyperthyroidism. Each CDR3 is given with its conserved first and last residue. The D gene is left open where the match is weak. Only part of the rows carry a size: once, few, many, or a class if the clone is expanded.

TRBJ2-5,many,TRBV20-1,TRBD1,15,CSARDLAGGWETQYF,TGCAGTGCTAGAGATCTAGCAGGGGGCTGGGAGACCCAGTACTTC
TRBJ1-5,many,TRBV6-1,.,16,CASRAEQGYSNQPQHF,TGTGCCAGCAGGGCAGAACAGGGTTATAGCAATCAGCCCCAGCATTTT
TRBJ1-5,.,TRBV5-1,TRBD1,15,CASRLTGASNQPQHF,TGCGCCAGCAGGCTGACAGGGGCCAGCAATCAGCCCCAGCATTTT
TRBJ1-5,many,TRBV7-2,.,15,CASSLLGRINQPQHF,TGTGCCAGCAGCTTACTTGGACGGATCAATCAGCCCCAGCATTTT
TRBJ1-2,.,TRBV28,.,15,CASSLVGNLNYGYTF,TGTGCCAGCAGTTTAGTCGGAAACCTCAACTATGGCTACACCTTC
TRBJ1-5,many,TRBV7-9,.,12,CASSLDNQPQHF,TGTGCCAGCAGCCTTGACAATCAGCCCCAGCATTTT
TRBJ1-1,many,TRBV6-1,.,12,CASSEAETEAFF,TGTGCCAGCAGTGAAGCGGAGACCGAAGCTTTCTTT
TRBJ2-7,many,TRBV4-1,TRBD2,16,CASSQERGVISYEQYF,TGCGCCAGCAGCCAAGAGCGGGGGGTTATATCCTACGAGCAGTACTTC
TRBJ1-2,many,TRBV7-2,.,14,CASSEDQWNYGYTF,TGTGCCAGCAGCGAAGACCAGTGGAACTATGGCTACACCTTC
TRBJ1-5,many,TRBV2,.,14,CASSVERNNQPQHF,TGTGCCAGCAGTGTTGAGAGGAACAATCAGCCCCAGCATTTT